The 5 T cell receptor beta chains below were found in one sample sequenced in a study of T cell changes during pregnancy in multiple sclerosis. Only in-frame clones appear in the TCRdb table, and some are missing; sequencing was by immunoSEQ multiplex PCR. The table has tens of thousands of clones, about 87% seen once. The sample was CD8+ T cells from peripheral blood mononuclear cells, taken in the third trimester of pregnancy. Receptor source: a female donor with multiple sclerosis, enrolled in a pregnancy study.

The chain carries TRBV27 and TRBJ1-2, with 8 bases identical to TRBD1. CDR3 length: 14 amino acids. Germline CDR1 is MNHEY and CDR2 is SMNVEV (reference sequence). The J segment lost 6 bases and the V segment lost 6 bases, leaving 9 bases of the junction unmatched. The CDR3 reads CASSIGQGGDGYTF. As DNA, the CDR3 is TGTGCCAGCAGCATAGGACAGGGTGGGGATGGCTACACCTTC.

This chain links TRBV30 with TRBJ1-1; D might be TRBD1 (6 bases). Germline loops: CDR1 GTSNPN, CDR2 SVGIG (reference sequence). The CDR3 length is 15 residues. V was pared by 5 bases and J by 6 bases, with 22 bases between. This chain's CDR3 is CAWLDRGTTRAEAFF. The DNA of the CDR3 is TGTGCCTGGCTGGACAGAGGAACAACCCGGGCTGAAGCTTTCTTT.

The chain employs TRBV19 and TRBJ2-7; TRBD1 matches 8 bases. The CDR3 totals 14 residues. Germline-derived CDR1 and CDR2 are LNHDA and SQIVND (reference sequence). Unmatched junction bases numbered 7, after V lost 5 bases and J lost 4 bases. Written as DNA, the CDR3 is TGTGCCAGTAGTTTGGGGACAGGACTATACGAGCAGTACTTC. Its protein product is CASSLGTGLYEQYF.

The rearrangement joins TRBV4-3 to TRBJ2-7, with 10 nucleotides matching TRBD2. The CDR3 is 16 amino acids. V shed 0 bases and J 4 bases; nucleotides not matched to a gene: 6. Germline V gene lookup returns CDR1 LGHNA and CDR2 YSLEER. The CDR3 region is CASSQDGLAGAYEQYF. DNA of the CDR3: TGCGCCAGCAGCCAAGATGGGCTAGCGGGGGCGTACGAGCAGTACTTC.

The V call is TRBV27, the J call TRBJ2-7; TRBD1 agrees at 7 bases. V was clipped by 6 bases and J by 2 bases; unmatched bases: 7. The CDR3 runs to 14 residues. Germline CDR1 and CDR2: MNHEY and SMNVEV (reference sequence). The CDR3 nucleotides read TGTGCCAGCAGCCCGACGGGACAGCCCTACGAGCAGTACTTC. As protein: CASSPTGQPYEQYF.